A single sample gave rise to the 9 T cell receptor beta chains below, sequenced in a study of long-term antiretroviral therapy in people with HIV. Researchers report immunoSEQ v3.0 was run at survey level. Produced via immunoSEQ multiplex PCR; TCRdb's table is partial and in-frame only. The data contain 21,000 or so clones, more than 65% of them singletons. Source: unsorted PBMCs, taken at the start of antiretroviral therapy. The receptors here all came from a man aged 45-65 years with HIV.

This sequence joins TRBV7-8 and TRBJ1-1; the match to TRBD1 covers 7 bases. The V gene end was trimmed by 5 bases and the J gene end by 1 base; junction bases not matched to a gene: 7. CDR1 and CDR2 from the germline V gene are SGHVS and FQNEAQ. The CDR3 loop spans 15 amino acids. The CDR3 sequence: CASSVTGVRNTEAFF. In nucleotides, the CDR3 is TGTGCCAGCAGCGTAACAGGGGTGCGGAACACTGAAGCTTTCTTT.

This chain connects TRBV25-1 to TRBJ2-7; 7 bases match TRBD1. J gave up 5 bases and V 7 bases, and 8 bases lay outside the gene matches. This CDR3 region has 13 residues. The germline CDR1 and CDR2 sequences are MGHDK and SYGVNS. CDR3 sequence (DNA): TGTGCCAGCAAAATGACAGGGCTCCACGAGCAGTACTTC. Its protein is CASKMTGLHEQYF.

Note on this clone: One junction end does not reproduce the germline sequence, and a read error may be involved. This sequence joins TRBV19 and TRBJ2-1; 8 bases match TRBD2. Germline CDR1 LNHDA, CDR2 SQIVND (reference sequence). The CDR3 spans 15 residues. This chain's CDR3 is CASSIGMIGRAPAVF. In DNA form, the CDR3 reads TGTGCCAGTAGTATCGGTATGATCGGGAGGGCCCCGGCGGTCTTC.

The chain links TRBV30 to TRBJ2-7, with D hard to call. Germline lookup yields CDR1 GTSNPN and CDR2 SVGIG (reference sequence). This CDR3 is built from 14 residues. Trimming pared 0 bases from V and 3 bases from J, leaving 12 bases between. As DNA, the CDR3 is TGTGCCTGGAGTGTAGATCCAGGTAACTACGAGCAGTACTTC. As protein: CAWSVDPGNYEQYF.

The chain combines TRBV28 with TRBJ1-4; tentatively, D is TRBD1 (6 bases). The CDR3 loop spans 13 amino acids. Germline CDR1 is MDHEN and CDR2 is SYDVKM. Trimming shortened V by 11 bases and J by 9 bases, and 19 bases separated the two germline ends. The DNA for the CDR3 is TGTGCCGCGGGGGCAGGGGAGTCGAAAAAACTGTTTTTT. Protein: CAAGAGESKKLFF.

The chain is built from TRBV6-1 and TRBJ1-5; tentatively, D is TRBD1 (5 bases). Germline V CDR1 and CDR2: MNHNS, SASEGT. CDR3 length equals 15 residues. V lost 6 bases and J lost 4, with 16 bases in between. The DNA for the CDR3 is TGTGCCAGCAGGAGAGGAGGGGCTAGGAATCAGCCCCAGCATTTT. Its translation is CASRRGGARNQPQHF.

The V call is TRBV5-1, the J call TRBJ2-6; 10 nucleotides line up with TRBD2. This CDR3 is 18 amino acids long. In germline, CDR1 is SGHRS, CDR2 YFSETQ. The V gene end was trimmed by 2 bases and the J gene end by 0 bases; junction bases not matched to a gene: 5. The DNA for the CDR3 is TGCGCCAGCAGCTTTAGCGGGAGGACCTCCTCTGGGGCCAACGTCCTGACTTTC. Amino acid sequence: CASSFSGRTSSGANVLTF. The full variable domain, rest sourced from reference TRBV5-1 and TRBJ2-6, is KAGVTQTPRYLIKTRGQQVTLSCSPISGHRSVSWYQQTPGQGLQFLFEYFSETQRNKGNFPGRFSGRQFSNSRSEMNVSTLELGDSALYLCASSFSGRTSSGANVLTFGAGSRLTVL.

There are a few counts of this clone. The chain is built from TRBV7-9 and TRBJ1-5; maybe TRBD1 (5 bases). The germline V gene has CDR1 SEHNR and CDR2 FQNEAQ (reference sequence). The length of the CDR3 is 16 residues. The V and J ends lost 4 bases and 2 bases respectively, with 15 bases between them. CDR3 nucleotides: TGTGCCAGCAGCTCCAACCAGGGCTTGGGCAATCAGCCCCAGCATTTT. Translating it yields CASSSNQGLGNQPQHF.

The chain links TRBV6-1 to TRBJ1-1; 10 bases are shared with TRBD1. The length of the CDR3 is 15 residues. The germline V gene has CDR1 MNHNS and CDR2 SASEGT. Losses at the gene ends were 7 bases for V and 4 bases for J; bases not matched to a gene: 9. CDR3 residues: CASIRQGAMSTEAFF. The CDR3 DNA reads TGTGCCAGCATAAGACAGGGGGCTATGAGCACTGAAGCTTTCTTT.